A selection of T cell receptor beta chains follows, all from one sample in a study of blood T cells in healthy people across ages. TCRdb passed the 5' RACE reads through MiXCR, listing each CDR3 protein once. The table records more than 1,400,000 distinct CDR3 sequences, 40% to 50% of them present only once. Sequenced sample: blood. These receptor sequences come from a woman younger than 30 in good health. Each CDR3 is given with its conserved first and last residue. The D gene is left open where the match is weak. Clone size appears in some rows only: once, few, many, or a class for an expanded clone.

length: 16; V: TRBV6-1; size: .; J: TRBJ1-6; D: .; CDR3: CASSEEAGGGDSPLHF; DNA: TGTGCCAGCAGTGAAGAGGCAGGCGGGGGCGACTCACCCCTCCACTTT
length: 15; V: TRBV7-6; size: few; J: TRBJ2-2; D: .; CDR3: CASSLVDTEAGELFF; DNA: TGTGCCAGCAGCTTAGTGGACACGGAGGCCGGGGAGCTGTTTTTT
length: 14; V: TRBV20-1; size: few; J: TRBJ2-1; D: TRBD2; CDR3: CSASWLAGGGEQFF; DNA: TGCAGTGCTAGTTGGCTAGCGGGGGGCGGTGAGCAGTTCTTC
length: 17; V: TRBV27; size: .; J: TRBJ2-3; D: TRBD2; CDR3: CASSLPSQRGFTDTQYF; DNA: TGTGCCAGCAGTTTACCCTCACAGCGGGGCTTCACAGATACGCAGTATTTT
length: 13; V: TRBV21-1; size: .; J: TRBJ2-1; D: .; CDR3: CASSRGQRNEQFF; DNA: TGTGCCAGCAGCAGGGGACAGCGGAATGAGCAGTTCTTC
length: 15; V: TRBV20-1; size: .; J: TRBJ2-1; D: .; CDR3: CSARDVSEIHNEQFF; DNA: TGCAGTGCTAGAGATGTATCGGAAATTCACAATGAGCAGTTCTTC
length: 14; V: TRBV4-1; size: few; J: TRBJ2-3; D: .; CDR3: CASGSGASTDTQYF; DNA: TGCGCCAGCGGCTCAGGGGCAAGCACAGATACGCAGTATTTT
length: 13; V: TRBV5-1; size: .; J: TRBJ2-5; D: .; CDR3: CASRNGGGETQYF; DNA: TGCGCCAGCAGGAACGGGGGCGGAGAGACCCAGTACTTC
length: 13; V: TRBV12-5; size: .; J: TRBJ2-3; D: .; CDR3: CASGVYCTDTQYF; DNA: TGTGCTAGTGGTGTGTACTGCACAGATACGCAGTATTTT
length: 14; V: TRBV10-3; size: few; J: TRBJ2-3; D: TRBD2; CDR3: CAISGISGADTQYF; DNA: TGTGCCATCAGTGGTATTAGCGGGGCAGATACGCAGTATTTT
length: 16; V: TRBV6-5; size: once; J: TRBJ1-1; D: TRBD1; CDR3: CASTRGTGGESTEAFF; DNA: TGTGCCAGCACCCGCGGGACAGGGGGTGAGTCGACTGAAGCTTTCTTT
length: 15; V: TRBV9; size: few; J: TRBJ2-5; D: .; CDR3: CASSVAPGAGETQYF; DNA: TGTGCCAGCAGCGTAGCTCCGGGGGCTGGGGAGACCCAGTACTTC
length: 18; V: TRBV20-1; size: .; J: TRBJ2-1; D: TRBD1; CDR3: CSARDDEGTGIIYNEQFF; DNA: TGCAGTGCTAGAGATGACGAGGGGACAGGGATCATCTACAATGAGCAGTTCTTC
length: 17; V: TRBV20-1; size: .; J: TRBJ1-6; D: .; CDR3: CSARGLPAANHNSPLHF; DNA: TGCAGTGCTAGAGGCCTCCCCGCGGCAAACCATAATTCACCCCTCCACTTT
length: 16; V: TRBV27; size: many; J: TRBJ2-5; D: .; CDR3: CASSLFSPSGKETQYF; DNA: TGTGCCAGCAGTTTATTTAGTCCGTCGGGAAAAGAGACCCAGTACTTC
length: 15; V: TRBV20-1; size: .; J: TRBJ2-5; D: TRBD2; CDR3: CSAQAGESRVETQYF; DNA: TGCAGTGCTCAAGCGGGGGAGTCTCGTGTGGAGACCCAGTACTTC
length: 9; V: TRBV6-1; size: few; J: TRBJ2-7; D: .; CDR3: CATIYEQYF; DNA: TGTGCCACTATCTACGAGCAGTACTTC
length: 18; V: TRBV12-3/TRBV12-4; size: .; J: TRBJ2-5; D: TRBD2; CDR3: CANSLGLAGEAIQETQYF; DNA: TGTGCCAACAGTTTAGGACTAGCGGGGGAGGCAATTCAAGAGACCCAGTACTTC
length: 13; V: TRBV5-4; size: few; J: TRBJ1-4; D: .; CDR3: CASSLGFSEKLFF; DNA: TGTGCCAGCAGCTTAGGTTTTTCTGAAAAACTGTTTTTT
length: 14; V: TRBV6-5; size: few; J: TRBJ2-3; D: .; CDR3: CASSPGFNTDTQYF; DNA: TGTGCCAGCAGCCCCGGGTTCAACACAGATACGCAGTATTTT
length: 13; V: TRBV6-1; size: .; J: TRBJ2-7; D: TRBD1; CDR3: CASSRQGYYEQYF; DNA: TGTGCCAGCAGCAGACAGGGCTACTACGAGCAGTACTTC
length: 12; V: TRBV3-1; size: few; J: TRBJ2-3; D: .; CDR3: CASSQVGNTQYF; DNA: TGTGCCAGCAGCCAAGTCGGAAATACGCAGTATTTT
length: 19; V: TRBV25-1; size: .; J: TRBJ2-1; D: TRBD2; CDR3: CASSVSPGLAESSYNEQFF; DNA: TGTGCCAGCAGTGTCTCCCCGGGACTAGCGGAGAGCTCCTACAATGAGCAGTTCTTC
length: 13; V: TRBV7-3; size: .; J: TRBJ2-1; D: TRBD1; CDR3: CASSPGTGLPEFF; DNA: TGTGCCAGCAGCCCCGGGACAGGCCTGCCGGAGTTCTTC
length: 15; V: TRBV5-1; size: .; J: TRBJ2-5; D: .; CDR3: CASSWGLRVQETQYF; DNA: TGCGCCAGCAGCTGGGGTCTGAGGGTGCAAGAGACCCAGTACTTC
length: 15; V: TRBV20-1; size: .; J: TRBJ2-5; D: TRBD2; CDR3: CSSRLAGSPQETQYF; DNA: TGCAGTTCCAGACTAGCTGGAAGTCCACAAGAGACCCAGTACTTC
length: 14; V: TRBV12-3/TRBV12-4; size: few; J: TRBJ2-1; D: .; CDR3: CASSPARSHNEQFF; DNA: TGTGCCAGCAGTCCGGCCCGCAGCCACAATGAGCAGTTCTTC
length: 13; V: TRBV3-1; size: .; J: TRBJ1-2; D: .; CDR3: CASSQTVWYGYTF; DNA: TGTGCCAGCAGCCAGACAGTTTGGTATGGCTACACCTTC
length: 14; V: TRBV12-3/TRBV12-4; size: few; J: TRBJ2-7; D: TRBD1; CDR3: CASSGDRGGYEQYF; DNA: TGTGCCAGCAGTGGGGACAGGGGGGGGTACGAGCAGTACTTC
length: 16; V: TRBV2; size: few; J: TRBJ2-3; D: TRBD2; CDR3: CASKRTSGSDTDTQYF; DNA: TGTGCCAGCAAGAGGACTAGCGGGAGCGACACAGATACGCAGTATTTT
length: 17; V: TRBV29-1; size: .; J: TRBJ2-3; D: TRBD1; CDR3: CSVTGTGGLFSTDTQYF; DNA: TGCAGCGTGACCGGGACAGGGGGCCTCTTTAGCACAGATACGCAGTATTTT
length: 13; V: TRBV6-6; size: .; J: TRBJ1-2; D: .; CDR3: CASSYDHPYGYTF; DNA: TGTGCCAGCAGTTACGACCATCCATATGGCTACACCTTC
length: 16; V: TRBV20-1; size: .; J: TRBJ2-7; D: TRBD2; CDR3: CSAREAGGLPYNEQYF; DNA: TGCAGTGCTAGAGAGGCGGGGGGGCTACCCTACAATGAGCAGTACTTC
length: 16; V: TRBV13; size: .; J: TRBJ2-3; D: .; CDR3: CASSQGTPRPTDTQYF; DNA: TGTGCCAGCAGCCAGGGGACCCCGCGACCAACAGATACGCAGTATTTT
length: 15; V: TRBV7-9; size: .; J: TRBJ1-2; D: TRBD1; CDR3: CASSPRQGGMNGYTF; DNA: TGTGCCAGCAGCCCCAGACAGGGAGGTATGAATGGCTACACCTTC
length: 15; V: TRBV4-2; size: few; J: TRBJ2-3; D: TRBD2; CDR3: CASSQDRGTSDTQYF; DNA: TGTGCCAGCAGCCAAGATCGAGGGACTAGCGATACGCAGTATTTT
length: 16; V: TRBV5-1; size: few; J: TRBJ2-7; D: .; CDR3: CASSSSTGTAVREQYF; DNA: TGCGCCAGCAGCTCTTCAACCGGGACGGCCGTTCGGGAGCAGTACTTC
length: 12; V: TRBV6-1; size: many; J: TRBJ2-7; D: .; CDR3: CASSEGGYEQYF; DNA: TGTGCCAGCAGCGAAGGGGGATACGAGCAGTACTTC
length: 12; V: TRBV27; size: few; J: TRBJ1-1; D: TRBD1; CDR3: CASSGTVTEAFF; DNA: TGTGCCAGCAGCGGGACAGTTACTGAAGCTTTCTTT
length: 13; V: TRBV11-2; size: .; J: TRBJ2-3; D: TRBD2; CDR3: CASSLGGSATQYF; DNA: TGTGCCAGCAGCTTGGGCGGGAGTGCTACGCAGTATTTT
length: 13; V: TRBV12-3/TRBV12-4; size: .; J: TRBJ2-5; D: .; CDR3: CASSPRLEKTQYF; DNA: TGTGCCAGCAGTCCCCGACTAGAAAAGACCCAGTACTTC